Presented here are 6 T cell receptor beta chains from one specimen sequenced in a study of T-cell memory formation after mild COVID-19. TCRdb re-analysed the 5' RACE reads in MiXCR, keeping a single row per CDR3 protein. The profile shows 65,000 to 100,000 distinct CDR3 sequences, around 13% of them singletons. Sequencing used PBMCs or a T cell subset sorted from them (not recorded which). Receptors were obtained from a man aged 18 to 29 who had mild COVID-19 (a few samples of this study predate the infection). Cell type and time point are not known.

This chain's CDR3 is CASSGGGEQYF. CDR3 bases: TGTGCCAGCAGTGGCGGGGGCGAGCAGTACTTC. The rearrangement joins TRBV6-6 to TRBJ2-7; 7 nucleotides align to TRBD2. V lost 5 bases to trimming and J lost 6 bases; unmatched junction nucleotides: 1. The CDR3 loop spans 11 amino acids. Per germline, CDR1 MNHNY and CDR2 SVGAGI (reference sequence).

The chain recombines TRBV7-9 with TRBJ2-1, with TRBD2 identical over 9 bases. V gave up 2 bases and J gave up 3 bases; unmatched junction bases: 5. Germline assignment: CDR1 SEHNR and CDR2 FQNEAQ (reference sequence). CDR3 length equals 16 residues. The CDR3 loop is CASSLTVAGDYNEQFF. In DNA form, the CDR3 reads TGTGCCAGCAGCTTAACGGTAGCGGGGGACTACAATGAGCAGTTCTTC.

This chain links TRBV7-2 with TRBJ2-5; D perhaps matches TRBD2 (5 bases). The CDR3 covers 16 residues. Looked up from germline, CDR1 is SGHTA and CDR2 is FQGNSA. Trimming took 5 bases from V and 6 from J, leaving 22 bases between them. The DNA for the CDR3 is TGTGCCAGCAGCGAAGTACTCGGACCCGCCGGGAAGACCCAGTACTTC. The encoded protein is CASSEVLGPAGKTQYF.

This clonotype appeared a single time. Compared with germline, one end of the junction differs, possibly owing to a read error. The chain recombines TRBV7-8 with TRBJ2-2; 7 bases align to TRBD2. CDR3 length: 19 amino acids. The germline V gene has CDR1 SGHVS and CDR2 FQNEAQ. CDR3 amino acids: CASSLYYGLERTNTGELFF. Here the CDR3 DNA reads TGTGCCAGCAGCTTATACTACGGACTAGAGAGAACGAACACAGGGGAGCTGTTTTTT.

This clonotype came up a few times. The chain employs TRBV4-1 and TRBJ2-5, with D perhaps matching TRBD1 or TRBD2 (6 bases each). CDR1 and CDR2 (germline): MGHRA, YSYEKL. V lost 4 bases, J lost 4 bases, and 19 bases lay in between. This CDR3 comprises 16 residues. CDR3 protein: CASSPVGGLGGETQYF. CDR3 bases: TGCGCCAGCAGCCCGGTAGGGGGGCTAGGGGGAGAGACCCAGTACTTC.

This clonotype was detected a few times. CDR3 loop: CSALLPYLAGGEETQYF. DNA of the CDR3: TGCAGCGCCCTTCTGCCCTACCTAGCGGGGGGTGAGGAGACCCAGTACTTC. The rearrangement uses TRBV29-1 and TRBJ2-5; 11 bases agree with TRBD2. With 7 bases clipped from V and 5 bases from J, the junction kept 18 bases outside the gene matches. The CDR3 runs to 17 residues. Germline CDR1 is SQVTM and CDR2 is ANQGSEA.